The following is a T cell receptor beta chain sequence with its context. Assay: immunoSEQ multiplex PCR; the TCRdb copy retains only in-frame clones and omits some. The sample has 20,000 to 25,000 clones, roughly 80% seen once. These data are taken from a study of somatic mutations in cytotoxic T cells in rheumatoid arthritis. Trimming left V 1 base short and J 0 bases short, with 9 bases between. The CDR3 consists of 15 residues. Germline V CDR1 and CDR2: MNHNS, SASEGT. This TCR derives from an adult with rheumatoid arthritis. The sample comprised CD8+ T cells sorted from blood. The V and J genes are TRBV6-1 and TRBJ2-5; possibly TRBD1 for D (5 bases). CDR3 DNA sequence: TGTGCCAGCAGTGAAGACTGGGGCTACCAAGAGACCCAGTACTTC. The encoded protein is CASSEDWGYQETQYF.